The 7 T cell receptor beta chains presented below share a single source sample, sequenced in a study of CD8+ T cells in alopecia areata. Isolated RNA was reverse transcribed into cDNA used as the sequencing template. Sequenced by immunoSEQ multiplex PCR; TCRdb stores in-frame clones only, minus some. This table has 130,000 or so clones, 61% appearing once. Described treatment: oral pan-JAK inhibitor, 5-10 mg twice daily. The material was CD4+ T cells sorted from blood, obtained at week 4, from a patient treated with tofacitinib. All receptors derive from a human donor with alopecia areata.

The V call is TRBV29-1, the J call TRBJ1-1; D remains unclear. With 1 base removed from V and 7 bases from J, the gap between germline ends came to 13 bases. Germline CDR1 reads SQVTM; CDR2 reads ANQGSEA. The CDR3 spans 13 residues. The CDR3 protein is CSVEGENRNEAFF. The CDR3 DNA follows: TGCAGCGTTGAAGGGGAAAACCGAAATGAAGCTTTCTTT.

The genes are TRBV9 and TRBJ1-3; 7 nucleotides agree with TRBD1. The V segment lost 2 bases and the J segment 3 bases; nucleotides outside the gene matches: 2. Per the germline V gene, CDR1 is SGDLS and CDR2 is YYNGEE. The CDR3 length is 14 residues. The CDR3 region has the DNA TGTGCCAGCAGCGTCGGGACAGTTGGAAACACCATATATTTT. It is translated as CASSVGTVGNTIYF. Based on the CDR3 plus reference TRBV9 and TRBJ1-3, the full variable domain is DSGVTQTPKHLITATGQRVTLRCSPRSGDLSVYWYQQSLDQGLQFLIQYYNGEERAKGNILERFSAQQFPDLHSELNLSSLELGDSALYFCASSVGTVGNTIYFGEGSWLTVV.

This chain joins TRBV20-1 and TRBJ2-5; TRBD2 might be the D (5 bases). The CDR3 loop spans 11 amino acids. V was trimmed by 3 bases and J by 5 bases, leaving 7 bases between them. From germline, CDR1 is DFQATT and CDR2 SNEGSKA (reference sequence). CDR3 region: CSASGKETQYF. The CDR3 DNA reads TGCAGTGCTAGCGGGAAGGAGACCCAGTACTTC.

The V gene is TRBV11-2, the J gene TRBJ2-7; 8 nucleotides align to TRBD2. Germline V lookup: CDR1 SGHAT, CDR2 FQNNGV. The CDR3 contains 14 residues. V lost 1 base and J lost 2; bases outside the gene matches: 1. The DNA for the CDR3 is TGTGCCAGCAGCTTAGCCGGGGGGGCCTACGAGCAGTACTTC. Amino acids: CASSLAGGAYEQYF.

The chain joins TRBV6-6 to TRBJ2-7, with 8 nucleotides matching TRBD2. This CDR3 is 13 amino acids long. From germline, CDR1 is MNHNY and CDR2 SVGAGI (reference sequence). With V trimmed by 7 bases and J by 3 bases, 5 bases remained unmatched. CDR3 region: CASMPGGVYEQYF. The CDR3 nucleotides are TGTGCCAGCATGCCGGGAGGGGTCTACGAGCAGTACTTC.

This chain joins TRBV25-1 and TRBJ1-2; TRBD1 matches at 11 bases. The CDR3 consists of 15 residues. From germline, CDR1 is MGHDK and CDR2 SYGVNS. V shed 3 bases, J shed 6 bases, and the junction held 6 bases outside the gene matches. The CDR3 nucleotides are TGTGCCAGCAGTGACCCCGGACAGGGGGCAAATGGCTACACCTTC. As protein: CASSDPGQGANGYTF.

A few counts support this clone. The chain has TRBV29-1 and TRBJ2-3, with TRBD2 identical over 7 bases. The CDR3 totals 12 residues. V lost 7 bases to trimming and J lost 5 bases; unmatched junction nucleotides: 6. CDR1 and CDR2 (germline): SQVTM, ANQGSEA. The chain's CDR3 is CSGAPGGDTQYF. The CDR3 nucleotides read TGCAGCGGTGCTCCGGGGGGAGATACGCAGTATTTT.